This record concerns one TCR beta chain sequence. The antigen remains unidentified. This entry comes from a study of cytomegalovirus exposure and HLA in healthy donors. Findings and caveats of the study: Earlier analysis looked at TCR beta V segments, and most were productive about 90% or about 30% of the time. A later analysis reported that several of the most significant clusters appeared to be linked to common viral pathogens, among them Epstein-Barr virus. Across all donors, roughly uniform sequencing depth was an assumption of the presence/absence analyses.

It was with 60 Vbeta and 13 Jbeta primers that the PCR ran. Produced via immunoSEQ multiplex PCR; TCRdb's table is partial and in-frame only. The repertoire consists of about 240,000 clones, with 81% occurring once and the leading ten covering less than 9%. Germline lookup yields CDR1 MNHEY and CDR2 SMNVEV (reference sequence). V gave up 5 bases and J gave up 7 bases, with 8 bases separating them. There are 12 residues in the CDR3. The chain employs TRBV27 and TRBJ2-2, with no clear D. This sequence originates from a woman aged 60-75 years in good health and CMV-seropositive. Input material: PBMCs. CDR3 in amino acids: CASSEAGGELFF. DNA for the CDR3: TGTGCCAGCAGTGAGGCTGGCGGGGAGCTGTTTTTT.